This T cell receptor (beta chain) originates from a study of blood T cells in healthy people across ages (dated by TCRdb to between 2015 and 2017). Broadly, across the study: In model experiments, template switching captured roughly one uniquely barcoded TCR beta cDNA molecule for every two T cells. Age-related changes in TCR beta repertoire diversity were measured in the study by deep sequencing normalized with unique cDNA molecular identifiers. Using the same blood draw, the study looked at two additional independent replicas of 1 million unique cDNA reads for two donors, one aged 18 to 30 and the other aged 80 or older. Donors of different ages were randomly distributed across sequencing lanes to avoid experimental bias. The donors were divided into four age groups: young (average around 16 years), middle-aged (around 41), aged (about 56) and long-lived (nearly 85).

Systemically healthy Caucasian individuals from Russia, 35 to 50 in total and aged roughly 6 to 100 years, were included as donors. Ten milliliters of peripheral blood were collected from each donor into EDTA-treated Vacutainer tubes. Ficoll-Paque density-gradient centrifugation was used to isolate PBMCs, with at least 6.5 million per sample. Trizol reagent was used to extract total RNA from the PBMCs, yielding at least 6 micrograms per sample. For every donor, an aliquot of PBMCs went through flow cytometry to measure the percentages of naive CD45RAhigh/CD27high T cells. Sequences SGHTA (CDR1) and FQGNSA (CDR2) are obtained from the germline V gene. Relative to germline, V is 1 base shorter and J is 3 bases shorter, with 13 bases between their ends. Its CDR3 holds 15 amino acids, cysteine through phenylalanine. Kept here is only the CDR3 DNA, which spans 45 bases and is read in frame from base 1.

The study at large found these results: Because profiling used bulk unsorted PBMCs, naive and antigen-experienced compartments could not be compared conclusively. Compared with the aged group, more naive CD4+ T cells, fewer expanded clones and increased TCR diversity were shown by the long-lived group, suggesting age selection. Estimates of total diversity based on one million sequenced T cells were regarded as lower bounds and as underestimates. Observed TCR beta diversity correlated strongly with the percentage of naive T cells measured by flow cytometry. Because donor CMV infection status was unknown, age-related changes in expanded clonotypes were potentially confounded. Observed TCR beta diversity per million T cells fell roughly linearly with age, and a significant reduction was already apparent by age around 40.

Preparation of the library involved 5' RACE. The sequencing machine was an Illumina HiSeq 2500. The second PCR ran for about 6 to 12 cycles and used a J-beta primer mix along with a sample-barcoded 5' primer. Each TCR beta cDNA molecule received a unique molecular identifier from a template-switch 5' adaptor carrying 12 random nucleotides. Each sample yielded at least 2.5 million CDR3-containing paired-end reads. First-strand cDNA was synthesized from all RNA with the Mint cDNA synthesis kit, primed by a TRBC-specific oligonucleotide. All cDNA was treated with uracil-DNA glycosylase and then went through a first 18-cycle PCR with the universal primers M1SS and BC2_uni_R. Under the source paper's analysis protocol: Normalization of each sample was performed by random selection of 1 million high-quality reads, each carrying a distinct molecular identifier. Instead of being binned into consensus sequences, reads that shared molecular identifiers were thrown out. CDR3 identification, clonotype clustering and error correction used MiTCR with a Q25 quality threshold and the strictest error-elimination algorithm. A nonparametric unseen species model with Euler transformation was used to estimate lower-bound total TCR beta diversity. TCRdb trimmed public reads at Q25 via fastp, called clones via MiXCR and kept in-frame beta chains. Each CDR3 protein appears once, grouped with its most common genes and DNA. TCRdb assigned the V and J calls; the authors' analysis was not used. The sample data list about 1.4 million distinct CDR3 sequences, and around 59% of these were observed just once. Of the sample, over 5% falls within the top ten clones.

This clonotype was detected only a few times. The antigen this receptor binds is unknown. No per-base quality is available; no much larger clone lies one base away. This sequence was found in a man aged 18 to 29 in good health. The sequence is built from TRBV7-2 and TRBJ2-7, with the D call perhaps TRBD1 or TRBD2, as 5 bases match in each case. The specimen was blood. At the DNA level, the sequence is TGTGCCAGCAGCTTAGTCCCCGGGGCCGGCTACGAGCAGTACTTC. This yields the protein CASSLVPGAGYEQYF.